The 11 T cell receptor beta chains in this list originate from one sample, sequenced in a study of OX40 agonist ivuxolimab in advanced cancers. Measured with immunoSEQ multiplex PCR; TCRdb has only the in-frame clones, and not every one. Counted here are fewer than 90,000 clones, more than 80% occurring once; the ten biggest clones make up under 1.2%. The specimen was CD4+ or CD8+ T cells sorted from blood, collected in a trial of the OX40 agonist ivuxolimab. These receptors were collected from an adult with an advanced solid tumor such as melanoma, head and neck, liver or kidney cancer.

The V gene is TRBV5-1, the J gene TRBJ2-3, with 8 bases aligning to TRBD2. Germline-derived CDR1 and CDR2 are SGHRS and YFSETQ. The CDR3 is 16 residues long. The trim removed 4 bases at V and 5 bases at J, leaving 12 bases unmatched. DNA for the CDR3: TGCGCCAGCAGCGAGGATAGCGGGGCCCTGGGAGATACGCAGTATTTT. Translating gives CASSEDSGALGDTQYF. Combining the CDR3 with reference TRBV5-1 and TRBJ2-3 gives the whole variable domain KAGVTQTPRYLIKTRGQQVTLSCSPISGHRSVSWYQQTPGQGLQFLFEYFSETQRNKGNFPGRFSGRQFSNSRSEMNVSTLELGDSALYLCASSEDSGALGDTQYFGPGTRLTVL.

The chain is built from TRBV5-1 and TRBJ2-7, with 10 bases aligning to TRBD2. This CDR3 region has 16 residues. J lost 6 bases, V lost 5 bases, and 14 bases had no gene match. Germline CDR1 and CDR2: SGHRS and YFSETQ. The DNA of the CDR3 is TGCGCCAGCAGGGACAATCCTAGCGGGGGAGGGTCCGAGCAGTACTTC. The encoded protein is CASRDNPSGGGSEQYF.

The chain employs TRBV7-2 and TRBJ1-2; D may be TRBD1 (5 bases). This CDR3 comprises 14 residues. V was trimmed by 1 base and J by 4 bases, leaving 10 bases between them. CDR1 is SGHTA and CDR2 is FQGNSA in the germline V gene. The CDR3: CASSLGTRVYGYTF. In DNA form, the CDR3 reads TGTGCCAGCAGCTTAGGGACAAGAGTCTATGGCTACACCTTC.

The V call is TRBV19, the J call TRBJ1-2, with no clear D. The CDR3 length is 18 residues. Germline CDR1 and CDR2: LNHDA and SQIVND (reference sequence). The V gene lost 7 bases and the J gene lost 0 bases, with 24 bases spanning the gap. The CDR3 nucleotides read TGTGCCAGTACCCCCGAGGGCCGCTGGTATGGGGCTAACTATGGCTACACCTTC. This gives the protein CASTPEGRWYGANYGYTF.

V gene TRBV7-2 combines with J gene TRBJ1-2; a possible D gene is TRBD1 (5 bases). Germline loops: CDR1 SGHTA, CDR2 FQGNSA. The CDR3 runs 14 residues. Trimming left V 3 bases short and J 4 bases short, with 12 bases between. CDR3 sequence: CASSLTGTAYGYTF. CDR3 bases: TGTGCCAGCAGCTTGACCGGGACGGCCTATGGCTACACCTTC.

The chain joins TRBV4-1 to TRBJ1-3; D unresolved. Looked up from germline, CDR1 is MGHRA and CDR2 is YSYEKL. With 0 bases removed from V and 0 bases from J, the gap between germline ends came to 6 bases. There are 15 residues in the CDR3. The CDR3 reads CASSQESFSGNTIYF. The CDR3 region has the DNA TGCGCCAGCAGCCAAGAGTCCTTCTCTGGAAACACCATATATTTT.

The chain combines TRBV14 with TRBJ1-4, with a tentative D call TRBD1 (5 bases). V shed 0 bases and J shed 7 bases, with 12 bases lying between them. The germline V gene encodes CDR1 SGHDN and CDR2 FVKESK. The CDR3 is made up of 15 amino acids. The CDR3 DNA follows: TGTGCCAGCAGCCAAGACGCCGGGACGGGTGAAAAACTGTTTTTT. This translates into CASSQDAGTGEKLFF.

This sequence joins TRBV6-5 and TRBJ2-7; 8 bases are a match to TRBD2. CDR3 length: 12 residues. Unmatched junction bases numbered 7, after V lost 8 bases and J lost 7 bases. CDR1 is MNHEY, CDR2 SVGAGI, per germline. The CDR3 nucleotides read TGTGCCAGCCGGGGGGGGCTAGGAGAGCAGTACTTC. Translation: CASRGGLGEQYF.

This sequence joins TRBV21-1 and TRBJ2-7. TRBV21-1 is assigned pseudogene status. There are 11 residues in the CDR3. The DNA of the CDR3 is TGTGCCAGCAGCAAGCCGAACGAGCAGTACTTC. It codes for CASSKPNEQYF.

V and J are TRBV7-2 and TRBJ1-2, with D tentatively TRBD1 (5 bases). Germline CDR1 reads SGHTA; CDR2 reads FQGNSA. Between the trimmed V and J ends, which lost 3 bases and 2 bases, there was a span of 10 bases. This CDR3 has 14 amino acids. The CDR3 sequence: CASSLGQGNYGYTF. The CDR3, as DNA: TGTGCCAGCAGCTTGGGGCAGGGAAACTATGGCTACACCTTC.

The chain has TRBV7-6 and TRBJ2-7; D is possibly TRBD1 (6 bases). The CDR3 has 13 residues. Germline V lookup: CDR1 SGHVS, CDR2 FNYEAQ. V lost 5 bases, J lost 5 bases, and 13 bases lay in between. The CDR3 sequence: CASSRQGLNEQYF. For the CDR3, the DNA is TGTGCCAGCAGCCGTCAGGGGTTGAACGAGCAGTACTTC.